Described below is a single T cell receptor (beta chain) sequence and its context. No antigen is known for it. This record belongs to a study of T-cell memory formation after mild COVID-19. Findings and caveats of the study: In pre-infection memory, a portion of responding clones appeared, which suggested that cross-reactive memory joined. CD4/CD8 balance characterized clones contracting day 15 to 85, and CD4+ skew characterized later expanders.

One entry per CDR3 protein, called by TCRdb with MiXCR from the 5' RACE reads. The profile shows 280,000 or so distinct CDR3 sequences, 8% to 9% of them singletons. The receptor was derived from a man aged 18 to 29 who had mild COVID-19 (a few samples of this study predate the infection). Cell type and time point are not known. The material sequenced was PBMCs or a T cell subset sorted from them (not recorded which).

CDR3 protein: CASSFRTTSLATEAFF. The CDR3 nucleotides read TGTGCCAGCAGCTTCCGTACGACAAGCCTAGCCACTGAAGCTTTCTTT. The chain combines TRBV28 with TRBJ1-1; D is ambiguous. The length of the CDR3 is 16 residues. V dropped 6 bases and J dropped 4 bases, with 21 bases sitting between them. Per germline, CDR1 MDHEN and CDR2 SYDVKM. Combining the CDR3 with reference TRBV28 and TRBJ1-1 gives the whole variable domain DVKVTQSSRYLVKRTGEKVFLECVQDMDHENMFWYRQDPGLGLRLIYFSYDVKMKEKGDIPEGYSVSREKKERFSLILESASTNQTSMYLCASSFRTTSLATEAFFGQGTRLTVV.